The following is a TCR beta chain sequence with its context. Its antigen is unknown. This entry belongs to a study of CD8+CD57+ T cells in acquired aplastic anemia. Findings of the study overall: Patients and controls turned out to have 25 to 35 CD8+ CDR3 sequences in common. Controls and patients did not differ significantly in CD8+ Simpson's diversity.

The junction had 10 bases not matched to a gene; V was cut back by 6 bases and J by 6 bases. The germline V gene has CDR1 DFQATT and CDR2 SNEGSKA (reference sequence). This CDR3 has 14 residues. According to the study, genomic DNA was the template for TCR beta VDJ and CDR3 profiling. TCRdb reanalysed the reads using MiXCR and keeps one entry per CDR3 protein. The sample holds about 140,000 distinct CDR3 sequences; roughly two fifths are singletons and the top ten take over 6.5%. Sequences were obtained from sorted CD4+, CD8+, or CD8+CD57+ T cells (not recorded which) from PBMCs. This receptor was taken from a human donor in good health, serving as a control. This chain joins TRBV20-1 and TRBJ2-3; 9 bases agree with TRBD2. The CDR3 reads CSAGLAGSLDTQYF. The DNA for the CDR3 is TGCAGTGCAGGCCTAGCGGGGTCGCTGGATACGCAGTATTTT.